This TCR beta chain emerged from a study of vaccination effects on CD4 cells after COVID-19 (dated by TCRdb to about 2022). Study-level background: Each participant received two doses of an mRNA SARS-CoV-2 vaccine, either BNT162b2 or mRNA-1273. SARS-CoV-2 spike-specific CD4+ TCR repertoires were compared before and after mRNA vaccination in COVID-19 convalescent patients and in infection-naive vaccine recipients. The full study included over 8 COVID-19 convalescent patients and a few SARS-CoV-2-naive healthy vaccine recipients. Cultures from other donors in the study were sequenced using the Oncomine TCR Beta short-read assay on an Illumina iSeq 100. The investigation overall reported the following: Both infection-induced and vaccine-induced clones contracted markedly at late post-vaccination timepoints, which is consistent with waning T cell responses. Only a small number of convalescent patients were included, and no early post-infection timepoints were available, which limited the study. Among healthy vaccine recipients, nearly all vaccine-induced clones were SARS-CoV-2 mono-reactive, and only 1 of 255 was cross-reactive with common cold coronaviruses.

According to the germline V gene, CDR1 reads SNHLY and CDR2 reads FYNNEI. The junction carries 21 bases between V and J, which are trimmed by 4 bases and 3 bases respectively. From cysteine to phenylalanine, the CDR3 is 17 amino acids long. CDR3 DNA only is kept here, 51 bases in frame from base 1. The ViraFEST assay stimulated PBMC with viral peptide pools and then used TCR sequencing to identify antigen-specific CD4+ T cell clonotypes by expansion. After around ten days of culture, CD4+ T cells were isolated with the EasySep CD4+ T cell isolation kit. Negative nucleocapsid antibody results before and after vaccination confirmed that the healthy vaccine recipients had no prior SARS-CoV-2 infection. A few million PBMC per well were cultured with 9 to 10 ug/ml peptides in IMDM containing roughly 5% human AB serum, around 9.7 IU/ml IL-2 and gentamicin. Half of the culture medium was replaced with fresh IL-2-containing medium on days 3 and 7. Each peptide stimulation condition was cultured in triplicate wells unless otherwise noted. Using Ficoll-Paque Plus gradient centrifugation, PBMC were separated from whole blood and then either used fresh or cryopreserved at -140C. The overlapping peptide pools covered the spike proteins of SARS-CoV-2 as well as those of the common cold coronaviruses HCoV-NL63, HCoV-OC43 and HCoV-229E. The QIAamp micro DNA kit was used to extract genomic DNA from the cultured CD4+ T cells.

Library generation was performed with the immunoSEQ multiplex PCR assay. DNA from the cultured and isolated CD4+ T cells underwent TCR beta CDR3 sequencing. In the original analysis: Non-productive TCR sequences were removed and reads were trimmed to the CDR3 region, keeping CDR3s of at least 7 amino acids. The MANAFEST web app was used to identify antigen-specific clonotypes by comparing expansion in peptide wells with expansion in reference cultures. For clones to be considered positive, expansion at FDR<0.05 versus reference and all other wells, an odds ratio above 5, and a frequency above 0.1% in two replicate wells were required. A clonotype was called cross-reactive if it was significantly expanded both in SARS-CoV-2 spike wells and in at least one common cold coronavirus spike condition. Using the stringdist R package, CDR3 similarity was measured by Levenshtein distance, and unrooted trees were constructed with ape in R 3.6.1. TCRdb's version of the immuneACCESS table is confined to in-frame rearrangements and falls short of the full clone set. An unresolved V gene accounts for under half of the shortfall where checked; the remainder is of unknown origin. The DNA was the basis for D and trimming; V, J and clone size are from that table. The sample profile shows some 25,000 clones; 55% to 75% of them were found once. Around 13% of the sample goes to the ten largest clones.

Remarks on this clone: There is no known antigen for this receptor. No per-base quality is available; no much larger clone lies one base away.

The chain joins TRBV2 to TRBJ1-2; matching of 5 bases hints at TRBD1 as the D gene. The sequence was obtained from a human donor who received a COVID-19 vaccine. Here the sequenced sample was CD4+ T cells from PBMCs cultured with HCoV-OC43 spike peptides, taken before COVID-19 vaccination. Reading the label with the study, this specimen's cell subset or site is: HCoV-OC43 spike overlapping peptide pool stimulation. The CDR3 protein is CASSGRRGQKSDYGYTF. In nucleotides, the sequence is TGTGCCAGCAGTGGTAGGAGGGGTCAAAAAAGTGACTATGGCTACACCTTC.